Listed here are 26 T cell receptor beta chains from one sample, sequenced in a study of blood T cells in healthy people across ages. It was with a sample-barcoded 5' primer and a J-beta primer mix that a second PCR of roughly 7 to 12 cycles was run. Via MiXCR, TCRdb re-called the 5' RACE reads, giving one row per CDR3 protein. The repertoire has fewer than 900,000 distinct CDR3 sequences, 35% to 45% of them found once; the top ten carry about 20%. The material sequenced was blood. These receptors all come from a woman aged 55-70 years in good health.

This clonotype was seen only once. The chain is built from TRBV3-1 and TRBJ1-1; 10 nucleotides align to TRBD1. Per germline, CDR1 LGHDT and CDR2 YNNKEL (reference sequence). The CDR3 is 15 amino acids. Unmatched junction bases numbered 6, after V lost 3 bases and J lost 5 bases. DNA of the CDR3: TGTGCCAGCAGCCAGCCGGGACAGGGGAGAACTGAAGCTTTCTTT. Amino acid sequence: CASSQPGQGRTEAFF.

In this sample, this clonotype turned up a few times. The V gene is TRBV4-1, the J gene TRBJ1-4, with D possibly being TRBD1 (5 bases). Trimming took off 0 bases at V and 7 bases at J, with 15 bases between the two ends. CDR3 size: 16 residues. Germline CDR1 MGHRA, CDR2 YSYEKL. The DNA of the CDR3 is TGCGCCAGCAGCCAAGATCCAGGCAGGGTGATTGAAAAACTGTTTTTT. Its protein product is CASSQDPGRVIEKLFF.

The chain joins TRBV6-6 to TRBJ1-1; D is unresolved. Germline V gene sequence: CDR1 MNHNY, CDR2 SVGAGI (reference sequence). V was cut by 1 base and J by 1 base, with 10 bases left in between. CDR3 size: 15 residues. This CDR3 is CASSYWVRGNTEAFF. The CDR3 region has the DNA TGTGCCAGCAGTTACTGGGTACGGGGGAACACTGAAGCTTTCTTT.

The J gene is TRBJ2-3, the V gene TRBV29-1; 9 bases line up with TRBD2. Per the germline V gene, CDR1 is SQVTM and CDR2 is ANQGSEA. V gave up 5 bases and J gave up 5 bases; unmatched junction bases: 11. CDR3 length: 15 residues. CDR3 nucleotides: TGCAGCGTTCTTATCAAGGGACTAGCAGGAGATACGCAGTATTTT. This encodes CSVLIKGLAGDTQYF.

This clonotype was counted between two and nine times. The CDR3 coding sequence is TGCAGTGCCCCCGCCGGGGGGTCCTACAATGAGCAGTTCTTC. Translated: CSAPAGGSYNEQFF. The V gene is TRBV20-1, the J gene TRBJ2-1, with 7 nucleotides matching TRBD2. The CDR3 runs to 14 residues. Germline values: CDR1 DFQATT, CDR2 SNEGSKA (reference sequence). Germline trimming cut 6 bases from V and 1 base from J; bases unmatched to any gene: 6.

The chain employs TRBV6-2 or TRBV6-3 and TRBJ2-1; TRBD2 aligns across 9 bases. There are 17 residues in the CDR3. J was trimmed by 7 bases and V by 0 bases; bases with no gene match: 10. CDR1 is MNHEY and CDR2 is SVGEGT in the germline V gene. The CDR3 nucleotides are TGTGCCAGCAGTTACTCGATATCAGGACTAGCGCGTAATGAGCAGTTCTTC. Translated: CASSYSISGLARNEQFF.

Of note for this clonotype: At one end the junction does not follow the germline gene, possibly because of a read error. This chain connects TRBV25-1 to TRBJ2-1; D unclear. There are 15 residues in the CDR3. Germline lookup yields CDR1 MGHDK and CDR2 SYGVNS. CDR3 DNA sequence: TGTGCCAGCACCCCGAATTGGAGCTCCTACAATGAGCGGTTCTTC. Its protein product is CASTPNWSSYNERFF.

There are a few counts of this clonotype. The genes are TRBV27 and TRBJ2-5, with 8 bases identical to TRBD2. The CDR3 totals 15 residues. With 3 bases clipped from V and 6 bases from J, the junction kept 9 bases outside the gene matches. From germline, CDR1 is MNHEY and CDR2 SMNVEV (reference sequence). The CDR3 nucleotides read TGTGCCAGCAGTTTCAGCGCGGGAGGAGGCCAGACCCAGTACTTC. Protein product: CASSFSAGGGQTQYF.

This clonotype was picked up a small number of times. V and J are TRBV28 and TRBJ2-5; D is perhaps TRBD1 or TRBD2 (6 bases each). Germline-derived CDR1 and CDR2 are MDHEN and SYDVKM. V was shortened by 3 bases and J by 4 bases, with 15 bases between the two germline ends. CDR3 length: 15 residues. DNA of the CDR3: TGTGCCAGCAGTTTTGGAGGGAGAGGGGGAGAGACCCAGTACTTC. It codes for CASSFGGRGGETQYF.

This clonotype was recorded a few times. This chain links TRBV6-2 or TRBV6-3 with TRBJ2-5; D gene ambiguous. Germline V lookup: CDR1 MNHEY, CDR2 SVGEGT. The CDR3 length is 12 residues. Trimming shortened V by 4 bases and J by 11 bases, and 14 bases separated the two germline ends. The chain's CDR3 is CASSFSYNEQYF. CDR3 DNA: TGTGCCAGCAGTTTTTCTTACAATGAGCAGTACTTC.

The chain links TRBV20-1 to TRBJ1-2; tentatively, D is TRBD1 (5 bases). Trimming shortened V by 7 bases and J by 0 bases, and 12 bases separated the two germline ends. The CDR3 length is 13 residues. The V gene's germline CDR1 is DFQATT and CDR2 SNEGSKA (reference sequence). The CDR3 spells CSVGAEANYGYTF. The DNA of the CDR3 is TGCAGTGTAGGGGCAGAAGCTAACTATGGCTACACCTTC.

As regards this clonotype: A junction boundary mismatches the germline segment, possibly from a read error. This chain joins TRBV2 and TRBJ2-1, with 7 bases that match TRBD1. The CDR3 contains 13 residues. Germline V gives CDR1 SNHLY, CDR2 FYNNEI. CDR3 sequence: CASSVGTDNEEFF. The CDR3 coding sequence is TGTGCCAGCAGTGTGGGGACAGACAATGAGGAGTTCTTC. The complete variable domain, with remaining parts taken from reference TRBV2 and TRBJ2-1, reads EPEVTQTPSHQVTQMGQEVILRCVPISNHLYFYWYRQILGQKVEFLVSFYNNEISEKSEIFDDQFSVERPDGSNFTLKIRSTKLEDSAMYFCASSVGTDNEEFFGPGTRLTVL.

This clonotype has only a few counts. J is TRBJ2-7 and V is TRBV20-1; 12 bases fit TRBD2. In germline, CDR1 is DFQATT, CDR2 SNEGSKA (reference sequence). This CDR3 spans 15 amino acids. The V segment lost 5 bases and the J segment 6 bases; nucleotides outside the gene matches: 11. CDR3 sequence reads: CSAPSGTSGWGEQYF. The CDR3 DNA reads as TGCAGTGCTCCCTCGGGGACTAGCGGGTGGGGCGAGCAGTACTTC.

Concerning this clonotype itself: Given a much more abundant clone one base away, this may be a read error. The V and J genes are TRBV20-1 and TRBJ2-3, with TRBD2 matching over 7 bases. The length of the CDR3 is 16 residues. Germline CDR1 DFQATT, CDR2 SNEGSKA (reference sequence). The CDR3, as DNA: TGCGGTGCTTCCCAAACCCGGGCGGGAGTGACAGATACGCAGTATTTT. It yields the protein CGASQTRAGVTDTQYF.

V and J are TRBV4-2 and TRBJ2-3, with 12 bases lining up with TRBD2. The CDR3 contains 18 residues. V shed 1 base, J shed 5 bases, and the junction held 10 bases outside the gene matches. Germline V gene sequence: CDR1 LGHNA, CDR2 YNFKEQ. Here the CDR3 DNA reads TGTGCCAGCAGCCAAGCCACCCCTAGCGGGAGGGCCGGAGATACGCAGTATTTT. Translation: CASSQATPSGRAGDTQYF.

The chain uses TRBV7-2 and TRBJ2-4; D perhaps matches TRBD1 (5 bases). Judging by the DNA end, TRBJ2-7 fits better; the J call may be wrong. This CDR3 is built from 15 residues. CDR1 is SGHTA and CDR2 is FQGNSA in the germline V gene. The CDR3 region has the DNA TGTGCCAGCAGCTTAGGGACATCGCTCTTGTACGAGCAGTACTTC. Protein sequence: CASSLGTSLLYEQYF.

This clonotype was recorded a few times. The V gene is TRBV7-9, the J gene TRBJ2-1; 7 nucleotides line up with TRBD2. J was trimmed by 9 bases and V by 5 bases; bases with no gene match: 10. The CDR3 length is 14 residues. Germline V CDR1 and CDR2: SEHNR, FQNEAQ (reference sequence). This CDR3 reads CASSGFAGDREQFF. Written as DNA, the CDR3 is TGTGCCAGCAGCGGATTCGCGGGAGATCGTGAGCAGTTCTTC.

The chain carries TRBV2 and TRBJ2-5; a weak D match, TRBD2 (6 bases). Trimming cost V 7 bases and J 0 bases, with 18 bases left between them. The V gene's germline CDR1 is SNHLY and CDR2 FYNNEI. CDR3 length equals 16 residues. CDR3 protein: CASTGVGGGYQETQYF. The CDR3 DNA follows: TGTGCCAGCACCGGTGTTGGGGGAGGCTACCAAGAGACCCAGTACTTC.

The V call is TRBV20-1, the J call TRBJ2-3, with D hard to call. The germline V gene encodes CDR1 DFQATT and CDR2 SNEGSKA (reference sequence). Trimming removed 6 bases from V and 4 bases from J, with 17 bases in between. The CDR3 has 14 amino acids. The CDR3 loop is CSAIQGVGADTQYF. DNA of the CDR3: TGCAGTGCCATTCAAGGCGTTGGTGCAGATACGCAGTATTTT.

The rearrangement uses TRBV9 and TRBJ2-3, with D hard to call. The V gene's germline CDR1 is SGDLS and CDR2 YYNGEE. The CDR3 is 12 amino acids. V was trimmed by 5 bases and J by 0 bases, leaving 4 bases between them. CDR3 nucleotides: TGTGCCAGCAGAGGAAGCACAGATACGCAGTATTTT. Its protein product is CASRGSTDTQYF.

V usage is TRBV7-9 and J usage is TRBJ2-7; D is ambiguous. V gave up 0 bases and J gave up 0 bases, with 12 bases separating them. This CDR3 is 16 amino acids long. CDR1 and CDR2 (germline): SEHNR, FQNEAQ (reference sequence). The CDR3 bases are TGTGCCAGCAGCTTAGCGCTCGGCGCTCACTCCTACGAGCAGTACTTC. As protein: CASSLALGAHSYEQYF.

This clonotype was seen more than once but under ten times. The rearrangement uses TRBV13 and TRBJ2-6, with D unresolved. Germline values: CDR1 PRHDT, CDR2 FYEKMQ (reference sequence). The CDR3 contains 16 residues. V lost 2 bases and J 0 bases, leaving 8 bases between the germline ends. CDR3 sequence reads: CASSLMVGSGANVLTF. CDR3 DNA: TGTGCCAGCAGCTTAATGGTTGGCTCTGGGGCCAACGTCCTGACTTTC.

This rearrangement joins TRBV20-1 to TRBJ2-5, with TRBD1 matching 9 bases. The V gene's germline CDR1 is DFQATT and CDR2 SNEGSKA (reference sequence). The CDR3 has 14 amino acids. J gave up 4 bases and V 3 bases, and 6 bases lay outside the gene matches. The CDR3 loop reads CSASRGTGLETQYF. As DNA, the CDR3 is TGCAGTGCTAGTAGAGGGACAGGGTTAGAGACCCAGTACTTC.

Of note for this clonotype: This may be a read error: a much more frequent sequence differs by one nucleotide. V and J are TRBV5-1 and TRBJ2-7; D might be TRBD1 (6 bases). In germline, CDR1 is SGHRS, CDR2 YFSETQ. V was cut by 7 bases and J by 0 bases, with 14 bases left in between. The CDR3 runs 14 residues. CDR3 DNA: TGCGCCAGCGAAACTAGGGACACCTCCTACGAGCAGTACTTC. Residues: CASETRDTSYEQYF.

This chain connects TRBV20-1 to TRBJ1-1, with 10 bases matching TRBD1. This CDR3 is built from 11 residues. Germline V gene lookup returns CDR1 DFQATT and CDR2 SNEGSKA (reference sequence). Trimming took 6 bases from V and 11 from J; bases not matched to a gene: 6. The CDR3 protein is CSARTGGAAFF. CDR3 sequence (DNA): TGCAGTGCACGGACAGGGGGAGCGGCTTTCTTT.

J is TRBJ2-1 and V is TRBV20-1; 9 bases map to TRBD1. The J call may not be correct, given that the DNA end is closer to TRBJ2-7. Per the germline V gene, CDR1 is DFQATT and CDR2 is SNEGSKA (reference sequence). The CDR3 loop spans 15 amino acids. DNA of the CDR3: TGCAGTGCTAGAGATACCGGGACAGGGCACAATGAGCAGTACTTC. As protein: CSARDTGTGHNEQYF.